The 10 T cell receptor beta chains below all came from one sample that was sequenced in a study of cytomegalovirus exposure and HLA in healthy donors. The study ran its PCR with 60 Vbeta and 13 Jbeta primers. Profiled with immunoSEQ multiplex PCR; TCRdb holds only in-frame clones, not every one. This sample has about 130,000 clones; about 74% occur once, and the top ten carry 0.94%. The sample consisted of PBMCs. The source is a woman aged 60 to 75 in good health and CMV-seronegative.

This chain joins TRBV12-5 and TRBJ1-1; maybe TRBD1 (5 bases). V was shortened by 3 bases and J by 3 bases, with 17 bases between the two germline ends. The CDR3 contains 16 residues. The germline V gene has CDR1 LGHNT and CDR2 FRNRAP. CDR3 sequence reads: CASGFNRPGRDTEAFF. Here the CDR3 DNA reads TGTGCTAGTGGTTTCAACAGGCCGGGTAGAGACACTGAAGCTTTCTTT.

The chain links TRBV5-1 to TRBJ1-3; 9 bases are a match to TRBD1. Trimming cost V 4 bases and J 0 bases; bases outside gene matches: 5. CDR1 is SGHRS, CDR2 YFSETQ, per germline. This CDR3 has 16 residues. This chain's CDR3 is CASSRDRASSGNTIYF. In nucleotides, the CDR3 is TGCGCCAGCAGCAGGGACAGGGCGAGCTCTGGAAACACCATATATTTT.

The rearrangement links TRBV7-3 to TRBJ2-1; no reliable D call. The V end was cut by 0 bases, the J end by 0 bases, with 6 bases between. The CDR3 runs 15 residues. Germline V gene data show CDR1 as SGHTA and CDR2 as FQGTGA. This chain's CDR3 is CASSLTATSYNEQFF. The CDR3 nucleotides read TGTGCCAGCAGCTTAACCGCTACCTCCTACAATGAGCAGTTCTTC.

CDR3 in DNA: TGTGCCAGCAGCTTAGGGGAGGGGCTTCAGCAGTTCTTC. Amino acid sequence: CASSLGEGLQQFF. The chain uses TRBV7-2 and TRBJ2-1, with 7 bases matching TRBD2. The CDR3 is 13 amino acids. V shed 1 base, J shed 11 bases, and the junction held 5 bases outside the gene matches. Germline loops: CDR1 SGHTA, CDR2 FQGNSA.

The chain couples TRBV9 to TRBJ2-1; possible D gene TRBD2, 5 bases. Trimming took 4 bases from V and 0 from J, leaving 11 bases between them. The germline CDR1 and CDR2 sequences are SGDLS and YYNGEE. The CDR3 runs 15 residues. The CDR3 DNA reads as TGTGCCAGCAGCCTCGACCGGGACTCCTACAATGAGCAGTTCTTC. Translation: CASSLDRDSYNEQFF. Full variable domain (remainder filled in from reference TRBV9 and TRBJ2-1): DSGVTQTPKHLITATGQRVTLRCSPRSGDLSVYWYQQSLDQGLQFLIQYYNGEERAKGNILERFSAQQFPDLHSELNLSSLELGDSALYFCASSLDRDSYNEQFFGPGTRLTVL.

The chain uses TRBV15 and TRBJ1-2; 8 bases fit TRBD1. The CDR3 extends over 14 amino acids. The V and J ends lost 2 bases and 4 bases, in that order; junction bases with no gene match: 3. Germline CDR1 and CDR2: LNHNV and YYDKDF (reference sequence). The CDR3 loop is CATSRLDRAYGYTF. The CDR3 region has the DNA TGTGCCACCAGCAGACTGGACAGGGCCTATGGCTACACCTTC.

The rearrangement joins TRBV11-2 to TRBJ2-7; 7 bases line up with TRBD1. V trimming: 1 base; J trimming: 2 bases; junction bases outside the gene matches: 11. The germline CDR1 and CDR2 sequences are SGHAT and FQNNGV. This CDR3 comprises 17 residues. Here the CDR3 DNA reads TGTGCCAGCAGCTTAGTCCCTCCCCGACAGGGACCCTACGAGCAGTACTTC. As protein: CASSLVPPRQGPYEQYF.

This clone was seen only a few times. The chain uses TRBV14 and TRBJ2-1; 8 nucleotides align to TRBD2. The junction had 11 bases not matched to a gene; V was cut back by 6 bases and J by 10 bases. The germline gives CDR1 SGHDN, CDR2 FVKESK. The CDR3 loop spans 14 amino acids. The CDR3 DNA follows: TGTGCCAGCAGGCCCGGGACTAGAGGTCTCGAGCAGTTCTTC. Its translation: CASRPGTRGLEQFF.

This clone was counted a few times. CDR3 in DNA: TGTGCCAGTAGTTTGGGCCAATTCACAGATACGCAGTATTTT. It translates to CASSLGQFTDTQYF. The chain is built from TRBV19 and TRBJ2-3; D is undetermined. Between the trimmed V and J ends, which lost 5 bases and 2 bases, there was a span of 11 bases. The CDR3 is 14 amino acids. Germline CDR1 is LNHDA and CDR2 is SQIVND (reference sequence). Based on the CDR3 plus reference TRBV19 and TRBJ2-3, the full variable domain is DGGITQSPKYLFRKEGQNVTLSCEQNLNHDAMYWYRQDPGQGLRLIYYSQIVNDFQKGDIAEGYSVSREKKESFPLTVTSAQKNPTAFYLCASSLGQFTDTQYFGPGTRLTVL.

The CDR3 sequence: CASGLQGNYNSPLHF. Here the CDR3 DNA reads TGTGCCAGCGGATTGCAGGGCAACTATAATTCACCCCTCCACTTT. V is TRBV28 and J is TRBJ1-6; weak D call: TRBD1 (5 bases). There are 15 residues in the CDR3. The germline V and J ends were trimmed by 8 bases and 3 bases, with 14 bases remaining between them. Germline-derived CDR1 and CDR2 are MDHEN and SYDVKM.